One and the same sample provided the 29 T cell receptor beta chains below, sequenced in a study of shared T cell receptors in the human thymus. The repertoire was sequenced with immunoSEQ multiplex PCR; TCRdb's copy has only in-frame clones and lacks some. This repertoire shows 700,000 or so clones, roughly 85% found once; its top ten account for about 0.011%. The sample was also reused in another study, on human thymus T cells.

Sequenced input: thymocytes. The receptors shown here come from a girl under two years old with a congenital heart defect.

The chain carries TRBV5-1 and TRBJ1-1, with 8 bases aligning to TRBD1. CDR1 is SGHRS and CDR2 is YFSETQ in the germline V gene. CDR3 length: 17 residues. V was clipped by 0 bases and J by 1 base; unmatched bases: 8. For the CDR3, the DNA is TGCGCCAGCAGCTTGGCCCACCCGACAGGGGAGAACACTGAAGCTTTCTTT. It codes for CASSLAHPTGENTEAFF.

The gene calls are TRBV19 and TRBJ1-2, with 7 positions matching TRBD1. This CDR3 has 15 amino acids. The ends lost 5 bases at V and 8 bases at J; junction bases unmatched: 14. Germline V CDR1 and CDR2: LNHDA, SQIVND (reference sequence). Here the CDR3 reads CASSPWDREFGGYTF. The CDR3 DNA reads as TGTGCCAGTAGTCCTTGGGACAGAGAGTTTGGAGGCTACACCTTC.

The CDR3 sequence is CASSETGGSGNTIYF. Written as DNA, the CDR3 is TGTGCCAGCAGTGAAACAGGGGGCTCAGGAAACACCATATATTTT. The J gene is TRBJ1-3, the V gene TRBV6-1, with 9 bases that match TRBD1. V gave up 2 bases and J gave up 4 bases; unmatched junction bases: 3. Germline-derived CDR1 and CDR2 are MNHNS and SASEGT. This CDR3 has 15 residues.

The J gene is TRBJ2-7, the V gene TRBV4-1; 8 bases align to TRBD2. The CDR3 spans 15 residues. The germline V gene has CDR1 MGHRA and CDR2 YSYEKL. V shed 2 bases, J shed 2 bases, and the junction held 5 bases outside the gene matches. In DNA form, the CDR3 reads TGCGCCAGCAGCCAAACGCGGGGGGCCACCTACGAGCAGTACTTC. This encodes CASSQTRGATYEQYF.

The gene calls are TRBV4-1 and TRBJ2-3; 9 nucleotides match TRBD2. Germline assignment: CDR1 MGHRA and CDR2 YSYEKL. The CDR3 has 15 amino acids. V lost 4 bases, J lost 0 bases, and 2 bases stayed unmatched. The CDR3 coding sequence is TGCGCCAGCAGCCCCGGACTAGCGAGCACAGATACGCAGTATTTT. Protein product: CASSPGLASTDTQYF.

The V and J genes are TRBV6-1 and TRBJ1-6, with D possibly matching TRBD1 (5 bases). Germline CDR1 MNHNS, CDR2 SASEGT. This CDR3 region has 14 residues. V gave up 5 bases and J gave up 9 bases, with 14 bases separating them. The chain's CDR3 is CASSQGRSFSPLHF. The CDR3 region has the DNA TGTGCCAGCAGTCAGGGCCGCTCCTTTTCACCCCTCCACTTT.

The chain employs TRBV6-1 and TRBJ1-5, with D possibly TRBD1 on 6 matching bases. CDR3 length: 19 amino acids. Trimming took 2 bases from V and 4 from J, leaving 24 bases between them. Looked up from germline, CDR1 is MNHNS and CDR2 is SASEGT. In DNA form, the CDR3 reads TGTGCCAGCAGTGAACCTGGACAGCATATTGGGGTCTCTAATCAGCCCCAGCATTTT. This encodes CASSEPGQHIGVSNQPQHF.

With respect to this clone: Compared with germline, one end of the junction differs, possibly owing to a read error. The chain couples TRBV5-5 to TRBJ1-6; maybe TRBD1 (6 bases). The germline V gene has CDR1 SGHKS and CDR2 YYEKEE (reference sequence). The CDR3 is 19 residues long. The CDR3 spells CASAHPTGEDSSYNSPLHF. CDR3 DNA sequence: TGTGCCAGCGCCCACCCGACAGGAGAAGATAGCTCCTATAATTCCCCCCTCCACTTT. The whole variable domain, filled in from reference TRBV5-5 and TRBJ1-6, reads DAGVTQSPTHLIKTRGQQVTLRCSPISGHKSVSWYQQVLGQGPQFIFQYYEKEERGRGNFPDRFSARQFPNYSSELNVNALLLGDSALYLCASAHPTGEDSSYNSPLHFGNGTRLTVT.

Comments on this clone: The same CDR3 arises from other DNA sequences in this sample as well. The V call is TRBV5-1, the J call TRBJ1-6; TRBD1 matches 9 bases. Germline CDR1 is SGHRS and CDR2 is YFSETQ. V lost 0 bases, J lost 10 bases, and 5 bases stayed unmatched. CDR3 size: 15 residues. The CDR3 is CASSLAGTGKSPLHF. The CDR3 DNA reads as TGCGCCAGCAGCTTGGCCGGGACAGGGAAATCACCCCTCCACTTT.

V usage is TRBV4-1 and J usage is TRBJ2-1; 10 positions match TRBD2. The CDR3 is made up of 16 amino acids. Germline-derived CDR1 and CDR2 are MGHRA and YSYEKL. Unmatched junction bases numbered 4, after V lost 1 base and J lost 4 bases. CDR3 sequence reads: CASSQALAGGYNEQFF. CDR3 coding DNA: TGCGCCAGCAGCCAAGCCTTAGCGGGGGGTTACAATGAGCAGTTCTTC.

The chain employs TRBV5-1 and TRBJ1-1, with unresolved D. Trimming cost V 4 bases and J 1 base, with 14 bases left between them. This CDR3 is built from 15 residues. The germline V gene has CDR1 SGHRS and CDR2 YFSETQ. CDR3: CASSPPGFTNTEAFF. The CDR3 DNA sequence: TGCGCCAGCAGCCCCCCGGGGTTTACGAACACTGAAGCTTTCTTT.

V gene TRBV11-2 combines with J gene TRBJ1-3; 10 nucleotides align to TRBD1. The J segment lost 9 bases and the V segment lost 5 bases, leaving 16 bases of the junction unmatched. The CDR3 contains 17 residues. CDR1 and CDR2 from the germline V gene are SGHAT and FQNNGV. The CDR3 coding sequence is TGTGCCAGCAGCGGACTAAAGGGACAGGGGTTAGAAGCCACCATATATTTT. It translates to CASSGLKGQGLEATIYF. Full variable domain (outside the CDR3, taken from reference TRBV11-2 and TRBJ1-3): EAGVAQSPRYKIIEKRQSVAFWCNPISGHATLYWYQQILGQGPKLLIQFQNNGVVDDSQLPKDRFSAERLKGVDSTLKIQPAKLEDSAVYLCASSGLKGQGLEATIYFGEGSWLTVV.

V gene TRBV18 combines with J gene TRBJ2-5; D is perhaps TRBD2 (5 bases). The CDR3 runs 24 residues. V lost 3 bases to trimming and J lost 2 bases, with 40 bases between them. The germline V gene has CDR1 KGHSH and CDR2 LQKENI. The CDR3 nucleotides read TGTGCCAGCTCACCCCCCGGTCCCCGGACGCTATTTAGGACTCCTGAACCTATTCAAGAGACCCAGTACTTC. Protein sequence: CASSPPGPRTLFRTPEPIQETQYF.

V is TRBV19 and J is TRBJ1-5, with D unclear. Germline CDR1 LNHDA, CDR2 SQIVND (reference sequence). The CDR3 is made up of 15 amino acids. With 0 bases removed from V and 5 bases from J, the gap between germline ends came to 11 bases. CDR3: CASSIDQHRDQPQHF. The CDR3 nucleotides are TGTGCCAGTAGTATAGATCAGCACAGAGATCAGCCCCAGCATTTT.

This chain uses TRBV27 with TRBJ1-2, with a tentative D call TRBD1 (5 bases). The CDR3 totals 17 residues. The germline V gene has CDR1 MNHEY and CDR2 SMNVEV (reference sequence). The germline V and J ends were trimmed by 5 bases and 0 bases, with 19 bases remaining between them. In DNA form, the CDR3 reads TGTGCCAGCAGTACATCTCCCTCGGGGGAAGCTAACTATGGCTACACCTTC. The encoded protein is CASSTSPSGEANYGYTF.

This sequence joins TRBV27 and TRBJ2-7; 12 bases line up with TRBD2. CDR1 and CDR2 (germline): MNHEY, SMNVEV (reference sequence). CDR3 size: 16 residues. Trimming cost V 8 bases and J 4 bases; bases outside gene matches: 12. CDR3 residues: CASYNTSGGFMYEQYF. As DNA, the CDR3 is TGTGCCAGCTACAACACTAGCGGGGGGTTTATGTACGAGCAGTACTTC.

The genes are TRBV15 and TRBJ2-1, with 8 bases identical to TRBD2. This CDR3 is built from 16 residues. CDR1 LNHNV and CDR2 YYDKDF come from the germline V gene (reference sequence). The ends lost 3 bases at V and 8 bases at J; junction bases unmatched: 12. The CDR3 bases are TGTGCCACCAGCAGGGAGCCGGGACTAGTAGTCGATGAGCAGTTCTTC. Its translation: CATSREPGLVVDEQFF.

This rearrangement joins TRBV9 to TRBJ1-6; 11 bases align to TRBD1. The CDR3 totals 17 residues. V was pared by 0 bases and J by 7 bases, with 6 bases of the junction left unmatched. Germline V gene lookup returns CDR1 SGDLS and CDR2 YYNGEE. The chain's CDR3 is CASSVGEGTGGNSPLHF. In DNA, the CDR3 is TGTGCCAGCAGCGTAGGGGAGGGGACAGGGGGAAATTCACCCCTCCACTTT.

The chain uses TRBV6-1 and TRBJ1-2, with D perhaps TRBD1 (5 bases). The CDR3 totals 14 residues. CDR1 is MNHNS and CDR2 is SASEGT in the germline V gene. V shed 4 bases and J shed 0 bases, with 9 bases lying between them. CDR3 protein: CASSGQLTNYGYTF. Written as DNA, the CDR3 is TGTGCCAGCAGTGGACAGCTAACTAACTATGGCTACACCTTC.

Here the CDR3 reads CASSTGGKLSSYNSPLHF. The CDR3 DNA reads as TGTGCCAGTAGTACCGGGGGAAAGCTTAGCTCCTATAATTCACCCCTCCACTTT. This chain connects TRBV19 to TRBJ1-6, with D possibly being TRBD1 (5 bases). The CDR3 is made up of 18 amino acids. Trimming pared 4 bases from V and 0 bases from J, leaving 16 bases between. CDR1 LNHDA and CDR2 SQIVND come from the germline V gene (reference sequence).

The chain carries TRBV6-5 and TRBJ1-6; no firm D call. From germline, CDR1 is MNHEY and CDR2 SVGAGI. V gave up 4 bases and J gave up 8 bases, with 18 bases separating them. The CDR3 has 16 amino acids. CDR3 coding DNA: TGTGCCAGCAGTTGCCTTTCACATCTCTCCGATTCACCCCTCCACTTT. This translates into CASSCLSHLSDSPLHF.

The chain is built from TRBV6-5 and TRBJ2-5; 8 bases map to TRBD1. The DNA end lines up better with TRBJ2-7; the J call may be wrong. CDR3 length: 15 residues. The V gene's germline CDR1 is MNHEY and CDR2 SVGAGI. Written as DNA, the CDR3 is TGTGCCAGCAGTACCAGGACCGGACAGGGAGACGAGCAGTACTTC. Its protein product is CASSTRTGQGDEQYF.

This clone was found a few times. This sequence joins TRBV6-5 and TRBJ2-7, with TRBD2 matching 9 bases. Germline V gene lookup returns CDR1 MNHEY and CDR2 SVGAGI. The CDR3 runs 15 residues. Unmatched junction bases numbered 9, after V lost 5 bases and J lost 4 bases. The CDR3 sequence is CASSGLRGGIYEQYF. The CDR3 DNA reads TGTGCCAGCAGTGGCCTGCGGGGGGGTATATACGAGCAGTACTTC.

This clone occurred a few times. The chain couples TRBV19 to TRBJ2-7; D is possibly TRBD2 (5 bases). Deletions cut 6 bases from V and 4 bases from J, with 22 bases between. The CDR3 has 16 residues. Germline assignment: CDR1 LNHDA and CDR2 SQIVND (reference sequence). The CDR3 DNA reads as TGTGCCAGTAGCTTAAAAGGAGGAGTTCTAGGGTACGAGCAGTACTTC. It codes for CASSLKGGVLGYEQYF.

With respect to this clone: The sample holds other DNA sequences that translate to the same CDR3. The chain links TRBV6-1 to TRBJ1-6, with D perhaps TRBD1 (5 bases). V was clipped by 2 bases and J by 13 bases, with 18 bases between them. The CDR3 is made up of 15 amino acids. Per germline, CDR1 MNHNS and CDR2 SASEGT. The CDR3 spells CASSELVGGGSPLHF. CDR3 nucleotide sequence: TGTGCCAGCAGTGAATTGGTCGGGGGTGGATCCCCCCTCCACTTT.

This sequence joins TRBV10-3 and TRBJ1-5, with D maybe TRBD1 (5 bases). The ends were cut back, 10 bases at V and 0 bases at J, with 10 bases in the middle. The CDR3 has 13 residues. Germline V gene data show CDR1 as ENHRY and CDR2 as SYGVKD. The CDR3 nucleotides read TGTGCCACCCAGGGTTATAGCAATCAGCCCCAGCATTTT. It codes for CATQGYSNQPQHF.

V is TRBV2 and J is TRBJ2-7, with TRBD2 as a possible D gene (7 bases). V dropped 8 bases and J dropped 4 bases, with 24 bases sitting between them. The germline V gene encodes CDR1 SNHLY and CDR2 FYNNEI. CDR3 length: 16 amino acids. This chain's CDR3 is CASGGGDPGLRYEQYF. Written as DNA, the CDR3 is TGTGCCAGCGGGGGGGGCGATCCGGGACTTCGATACGAGCAGTACTTC. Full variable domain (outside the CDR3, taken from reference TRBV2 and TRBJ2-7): EPEVTQTPSHQVTQMGQEVILRCVPISNHLYFYWYRQILGQKVEFLVSFYNNEISEKSEIFDDQFSVERPDGSNFTLKIRSTKLEDSAMYFCASGGGDPGLRYEQYFGPGTRLTVT.

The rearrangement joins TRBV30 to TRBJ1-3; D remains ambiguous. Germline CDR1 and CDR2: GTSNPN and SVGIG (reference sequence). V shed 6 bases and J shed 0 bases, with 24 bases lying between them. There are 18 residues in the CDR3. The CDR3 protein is CACYPQVLLPFSGNTIYF. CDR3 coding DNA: TGTGCCTGTTACCCTCAGGTCCTCCTCCCTTTCTCTGGAAACACCATATATTTT.

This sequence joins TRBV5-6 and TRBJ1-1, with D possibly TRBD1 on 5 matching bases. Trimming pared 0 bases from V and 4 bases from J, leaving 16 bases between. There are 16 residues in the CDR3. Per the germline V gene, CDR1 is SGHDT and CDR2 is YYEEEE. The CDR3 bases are TGTGCCAGCAGCTTGGGGGGCCCAGAGGTAAGCACTGAAGCTTTCTTT. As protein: CASSLGGPEVSTEAFF.